This TCR beta chain is from a study of control samples from healthy donors and cancer patients. The V gene end was trimmed by 2 bases and the J gene end by 6 bases; junction bases not matched to a gene: 5. CDR1 LGHNA and CDR2 YSLEER come from the germline V gene. This CDR3 region has 14 residues. The data were produced by immunoSEQ multiplex PCR, yet TCRdb's version contains in-frame clones alone and is incomplete. The table records over 10,000 clones, about four fifths of them present only once. V gene TRBV4-3 combines with J gene TRBJ2-3, with 7 bases that match TRBD1. Specimen: formalin-fixed, paraffin-embedded tissue. This sequence originates from a male donor with melanoma. The CDR3 nucleotides read TGCGCCAGCAGCCAACGGACAGGTGTGGATACGCAGTATTTT. It codes for CASSQRTGVDTQYF.